These 7 T cell receptor beta chains came from one sample sequenced in a study of T cells in Graves' hyperthyroidism and ophthalmopathy. RNA transcripts were the template for amplifying TCR beta CDR3 regions. TCR CDR3 underwent first-round RT-PCR with the HTBI primer set. TCRdb processed the multiplex PCR reads anew with MiXCR; each CDR3 protein has one entry. The table includes around 760,000 distinct CDR3 sequences, roughly a third detected once. Specimen: blood. These receptor sequences come from a woman in her thirties or forties with Graves' hyperthyroidism.

This clonotype was seen a handful of times. The CDR3 sequence: CASSLQEPYEQYF. DNA for the CDR3: TGTGCCAGCAGTTTACAAGAACCCTACGAGCAGTACTTC. V and J are TRBV28 and TRBJ2-7, with D uncertain. The germline V gene has CDR1 MDHEN and CDR2 SYDVKM. The CDR3 sequence is 13 residues long. V was clipped by 2 bases and J by 2 bases, with 7 bases between them.

This clonotype was counted a few times. This chain connects TRBV12-3 or TRBV12-4 to TRBJ1-4; no clear D. The length of the CDR3 is 18 residues. The V end lost 6 bases, the J end lost 0 bases, and 20 bases lay between the germline ends. The CDR3: CASSGKTLDLTTNEKLFF. CDR3 DNA sequence: TGTGCCAGCAGCGGGAAGACTCTAGATCTGACAACTAATGAAAAACTGTTTTTT.

This clonotype appeared many times. V usage is TRBV11-2 and J usage is TRBJ2-7, with 7 bases fitting TRBD1. CDR1 SGHAT and CDR2 FQNNGV come from the germline V gene. The V and J ends lost 2 bases and 5 bases, in that order; junction bases with no gene match: 3. This CDR3 is built from 13 residues. This CDR3 is CASSLSGGNEQYF. The CDR3 nucleotides read TGTGCCAGCAGCTTATCAGGGGGAAACGAGCAGTACTTC.

This clonotype came up many times. The chain combines TRBV7-3 with TRBJ2-5, with 9 nucleotides matching TRBD1. Per germline, CDR1 SGHTA and CDR2 FQGTGA. The ends lost 5 bases at V and 4 bases at J; junction bases unmatched: 8. The length of the CDR3 is 15 residues. The chain's CDR3 is CASSPPGTGPETQYF. DNA for the CDR3: TGTGCCAGCAGCCCGCCCGGGACAGGGCCAGAGACCCAGTACTTC.

The chain has TRBV29-1 and TRBJ2-5; TRBD2 aligns across 13 bases. The CDR3 runs to 17 residues. Trimming cost V 3 bases and J 0 bases; bases outside gene matches: 7. Germline V lookup: CDR1 SQVTM, CDR2 ANQGSEA. CDR3 sequence reads: CSVERTSGGWYQETQYF. In nucleotides, the CDR3 is TGCAGCGTTGAGCGGACTAGCGGGGGCTGGTACCAAGAGACCCAGTACTTC.

This chain uses TRBV4-1 with TRBJ2-2, with a possible D match to TRBD1 (6 bases). With 3 bases removed from V and 5 bases from J, the gap between germline ends came to 13 bases. CDR3 length: 15 residues. Germline assignment: CDR1 MGHRA and CDR2 YSYEKL. CDR3 protein: CASSQPSRGTGELFF. The CDR3 nucleotides are TGCGCCAGCAGCCAGCCCAGCAGGGGAACCGGGGAGCTGTTTTTT.

This clonotype was observed many times. The rearrangement links TRBV10-3 to TRBJ2-5, with 8 bases fitting TRBD1. Germline-derived CDR1 and CDR2 are ENHRY and SYGVKD. Unmatched junction bases numbered 3, after V lost 8 bases and J lost 1 base. The CDR3 extends over 13 amino acids. CDR3 region: CAIAGQVQETQYF. CDR3 sequence (DNA): TGTGCCATCGCGGGACAGGTCCAAGAGACCCAGTACTTC.